One sample yielded the 25 T cell receptor beta chains listed below, sequenced in a study of shared clonotypes between healthy human individuals. The assay was immunoSEQ multiplex PCR, and TCRdb's table has in-frame clones only and misses some. Of about 1.9 million clones listed, 85% to 95% are singletons. CD45RO-negative, CCR7-selected cells formed the naive CD8 fraction, which excluded terminally differentiated effector memory CD45RA+ cells. Sequencing input: naive CD8+ T cells from PBMCs. The receptor source for this set is a man between 18 and 35 years old in good health. Some clones in this sample may be carry-over from other donors' samples.

J is TRBJ2-7 and V is TRBV5-1; a weak D match, TRBD1 (6 bases). V lost 2 bases and J 4 bases, leaving 13 bases between the germline ends. Germline CDR1 is SGHRS and CDR2 is YFSETQ. The CDR3 has 14 amino acids. The CDR3 is CASSLDRWGYEQYF. CDR3 sequence (DNA): TGCGCCAGCAGCTTAGACAGGTGGGGATACGAGCAGTACTTC.

This clone was picked up one time. Additional DNA sequences in this sample encode the identical CDR3. The rearrangement links TRBV4-1 to TRBJ2-7; TRBD1 or TRBD2 may be the D gene (6 bases each). The ends were cut back, 5 bases at V and 0 bases at J, with 14 bases in the middle. The germline V gene encodes CDR1 MGHRA and CDR2 YSYEKL. This CDR3 is 15 amino acids long. CDR3 loop: CASSLGGGLSYEQYF. CDR3 nucleotide sequence: TGCGCCAGCAGCTTGGGGGGCGGACTCTCCTACGAGCAGTACTTC.

This chain connects TRBV27 to TRBJ2-1, with TRBD2 matching over 8 bases. In germline, CDR1 is MNHEY, CDR2 SMNVEV (reference sequence). The CDR3 contains 18 residues. V lost 2 bases to trimming and J lost 3 bases; unmatched junction nucleotides: 12. The CDR3 sequence is CASSLITPTGTSYNEQFF. In nucleotides, the CDR3 is TGTGCCAGCAGTTTAATCACACCAACCGGGACTAGCTACAATGAGCAGTTCTTC.

The J gene is TRBJ2-4, the V gene TRBV28; D gene unclear. V was cut by 3 bases and J by 0 bases, with 9 bases left in between. CDR1 is MDHEN, CDR2 SYDVKM, per germline. The CDR3 runs 15 residues. Here the CDR3 DNA reads TGTGCCAGCAGTTTTTATGGAACAGCCAAAAACATTCAGTACTTC. Its translation is CASSFYGTAKNIQYF.

The rearrangement uses TRBV19 and TRBJ2-3; 10 positions match TRBD2. Germline CDR1 LNHDA, CDR2 SQIVND (reference sequence). The CDR3 totals 16 residues. V lost 5 bases, J lost 1 base, and 6 bases stayed unmatched. The CDR3 coding sequence is TGTGCCAGTAGTCTCGGGACTAGCGAACGCACAGATACGCAGTATTTT. This codes for CASSLGTSERTDTQYF.

The chain is built from TRBV5-6 and TRBJ2-5; possibly TRBD2 for D (6 bases). CDR3 length: 15 amino acids. V was clipped by 4 bases and J by 5 bases, with 18 bases between them. Germline CDR1 reads SGHDT; CDR2 reads YYEEEE. The CDR3 sequence is CASSTRPGVYETQYF. The CDR3, as DNA: TGTGCCAGCAGCACCCGCCCGGGAGTCTATGAGACCCAGTACTTC. Looking up the rest from reference TRBV5-6 and TRBJ2-5 gives the full variable domain: DAGVTQSPTHLIKTRGQQVTLRCSPKSGHDTVSWYQQALGQGPQFIFQYYEEEERQRGNFPDRFSGHQFPNYSSELNVNALLLGDSALYLCASSTRPGVYETQYFGPGTRLLVL.

The CDR3 sequence: CASSQGTSYEQYF. CDR3 bases: TGTGCCAGCAGCCAAGGGACAAGCTACGAGCAGTACTTC. The chain carries TRBV7-4 and TRBJ2-7, with D possibly being TRBD1 (6 bases). The CDR3 contains 13 residues. V dropped 5 bases and J dropped 3 bases, with 11 bases sitting between them. Germline values: CDR1 SGHVT, CDR2 SQSDAQ.

This rearrangement joins TRBV4-1 to TRBJ2-2, with no clear D. Germline assignment: CDR1 MGHRA and CDR2 YSYEKL. Trimming took 6 bases from V and 7 from J, leaving 21 bases between them. The CDR3 totals 16 residues. CDR3 in amino acids: CASSDSITINGGELFF. DNA for the CDR3: TGCGCCAGCAGTGATAGTATAACAATTAACGGCGGGGAGCTGTTTTTT.

The genes are TRBV9 and TRBJ2-5; 7 nucleotides align to TRBD2. The CDR3 covers 16 residues. Trimming at V came to 3 bases and at J to 5 bases, leaving 13 bases not matched to a gene. The germline V gene encodes CDR1 SGDLS and CDR2 YYNGEE. CDR3 amino acids: CASSDSRVGGQETQYF. In nucleotides, the CDR3 is TGTGCCAGCAGCGACAGTCGGGTGGGAGGGCAGGAGACCCAGTACTTC.

This chain joins TRBV19 and TRBJ2-1; D might be TRBD2 (6 bases). The CDR3 consists of 15 residues. Trimming shortened V by 4 bases and J by 7 bases, and 17 bases separated the two germline ends. In germline, CDR1 is LNHDA, CDR2 SQIVND (reference sequence). The CDR3 DNA reads TGTGCCAGTAGTACCGGGCCTGGGACTTTAAATGAGCAGTTCTTC. As protein: CASSTGPGTLNEQFF.

The J gene is TRBJ2-3, the V gene TRBV4-2, with 11 bases matching TRBD2. CDR3 length: 16 residues. J gave up 2 bases and V 5 bases, and 6 bases lay outside the gene matches. Per germline, CDR1 LGHNA and CDR2 YNFKEQ. The CDR3 sequence: CASSADSGRATDTQYF. The CDR3 DNA reads as TGTGCCAGCAGCGCAGATAGCGGGAGGGCCACAGATACGCAGTATTTT.

The chain recombines TRBV11-2 with TRBJ2-1, with unresolved D. V lost 2 bases and J 7 bases, leaving 9 bases between the germline ends. Germline V gene lookup returns CDR1 SGHAT and CDR2 FQNNGV. The length of the CDR3 is 13 residues. DNA of the CDR3: TGTGCCAGCAGCTTATCGGTAGGGAATGAGCAGTTCTTC. Translation: CASSLSVGNEQFF.

The gene calls are TRBV27 and TRBJ2-1, with D perhaps matching TRBD2 (6 bases). The CDR3 loop spans 14 amino acids. With 7 bases removed from V and 1 base from J, the gap between germline ends came to 11 bases. CDR1 is MNHEY, CDR2 SMNVEV, per germline (reference sequence). The CDR3 reads CASTGGASYNEQFF. CDR3 nucleotides: TGTGCCAGCACGGGCGGGGCTTCCTACAATGAGCAGTTCTTC.

Points on this clone: The same CDR3 is also encoded by other DNA sequences in this sample. The chain employs TRBV27 and TRBJ2-7; TRBD2 is a possible D gene (5 bases). The CDR3 sequence is 13 residues long. Per germline, CDR1 MNHEY and CDR2 SMNVEV (reference sequence). Trimming took 4 bases from V and 1 from J, leaving 8 bases between them. The CDR3 loop reads CASSSGLSYEQYF. Written as DNA, the CDR3 is TGTGCCAGCAGTTCCGGACTGTCCTACGAGCAGTACTTC.

The chain carries TRBV7-2 and TRBJ1-5; D gene ambiguous. Germline V CDR1 and CDR2: SGHTA, FQGNSA. V lost 3 bases and J 6 bases, leaving 12 bases between the germline ends. CDR3 length equals 14 residues. CDR3 DNA: TGTGCCAGCAGCTTGACGAGACAAGGTCAGCCCCAGCATTTT. It yields the protein CASSLTRQGQPQHF.

The chain carries TRBV27 and TRBJ2-1; 9 bases agree with TRBD1. CDR1 is MNHEY and CDR2 is SMNVEV in the germline V gene (reference sequence). The CDR3 consists of 19 residues. The V gene end was trimmed by 5 bases and the J gene end by 5 bases; junction bases not matched to a gene: 19. This CDR3 reads CASSPTGGPRVVPNNEQFF. Here the CDR3 DNA reads TGTGCCAGCAGTCCCACAGGGGGCCCAAGAGTGGTTCCCAACAATGAGCAGTTCTTC.

The gene calls are TRBV7-2 and TRBJ2-7; 8 bases fit TRBD2. The V segment lost 1 base and the J segment 5 bases; nucleotides outside the gene matches: 13. Germline lookup yields CDR1 SGHTA and CDR2 FQGNSA. The CDR3 covers 17 residues. CDR3 amino acids: CASSLGILGLARNEQYF. The DNA for the CDR3 is TGTGCCAGCAGCTTAGGGATTTTAGGACTAGCTAGGAACGAGCAGTACTTC.

The chain joins TRBV11-2 to TRBJ2-3; 14 bases align to TRBD2. This CDR3 is 19 amino acids long. The germline gives CDR1 SGHAT, CDR2 FQNNGV. V gave up 3 bases and J gave up 6 bases; unmatched junction bases: 14. The CDR3, as DNA: TGTGCCAGCAGCTTTGGCCCCCTTAGACTAGCGGGAGGGGCCGATACGCAGTATTTT. Residues: CASSFGPLRLAGGADTQYF. The whole variable domain, filled in from reference TRBV11-2 and TRBJ2-3, reads EAGVAQSPRYKIIEKRQSVAFWCNPISGHATLYWYQQILGQGPKLLIQFQNNGVVDDSQLPKDRFSAERLKGVDSTLKIQPAKLEDSAVYLCASSFGPLRLAGGADTQYFGPGTRLTVL.

The chain combines TRBV4-2 with TRBJ1-5; D ambiguous. The CDR3 sequence is 15 residues long. Germline lookup yields CDR1 LGHNA and CDR2 YNFKEQ. Deletions cut 4 bases from V and 2 bases from J, with 12 bases between. CDR3 in amino acids: CASSRSIEGNQPQHF. CDR3 nucleotides: TGTGCCAGCAGCCGATCGATCGAGGGCAATCAGCCCCAGCATTTT.

This rearrangement joins TRBV6-5 to TRBJ2-1; 7 bases match TRBD2. Trimming took 10 bases from V and 4 from J; bases not matched to a gene: 7. CDR3 length: 13 amino acids. Germline lookup yields CDR1 MNHEY and CDR2 SVGAGI. CDR3 loop: CATEGGRYNEQFF. CDR3 nucleotides: TGTGCCACCGAGGGAGGGAGGTACAATGAGCAGTTCTTC.

This clone was counted once. The V and J genes are TRBV30 and TRBJ2-3; the match to TRBD2 covers 7 bases. The CDR3 loop spans 14 amino acids. Germline CDR1 reads GTSNPN; CDR2 reads SVGIG (reference sequence). V gave up 4 bases and J gave up 4 bases; unmatched junction bases: 8. The DNA for the CDR3 is TGTGCCTGGACCCTCGGGACTATATCAGATACGCAGTATTTT. Translation: CAWTLGTISDTQYF. Together with reference TRBV30 and TRBJ2-3, the CDR3 gives the full variable domain: SQTIHQWPATLVQPVGSPLSLECTVEGTSNPNLYWYRQAAGRGLQLLFYSVGIGQISSEVPQNLSASRPQDRQFILSSKKLLLSDSGFYLCAWTLGTISDTQYFGPGTRLTVL.

CDR3 in amino acids: CASSSGLAGYQETQYF. In DNA form, the CDR3 reads TGTGCCAGCAGCTCCGGACTAGCGGGTTACCAAGAGACCCAGTACTTC. V gene TRBV5-4 combines with J gene TRBJ2-5, with 11 bases fitting TRBD2. The CDR3 consists of 16 residues. Germline lookup yields CDR1 SGHNT and CDR2 YYREEE (reference sequence). V gave up 3 bases and J gave up 0 bases; unmatched junction bases: 4.

This clone has just one count. The J gene is TRBJ2-1, the V gene TRBV4-1; tentatively, D is TRBD2 (6 bases). Germline lookup yields CDR1 MGHRA and CDR2 YSYEKL. The CDR3 spans 14 residues. V lost 0 bases and J 6 bases, leaving 9 bases between the germline ends. CDR3 loop: CASSQDVRGNEQFF. As DNA, the CDR3 is TGCGCCAGCAGCCAAGATGTGCGGGGCAATGAGCAGTTCTTC.

J is TRBJ2-2 and V is TRBV7-9; no firm D call. V was clipped by 5 bases and J by 4 bases, with 8 bases between them. Germline loops: CDR1 SEHNR, CDR2 FQNEAQ (reference sequence). This CDR3 has 13 residues. CDR3 sequence: CASSTDLTGELFF. CDR3 DNA: TGTGCCAGCAGCACGGACCTCACCGGGGAGCTGTTTTTT.

A single count supports this clone. The CDR3 loop reads CASSIGGGQFF. CDR3 bases: TGTGCCAGTAGTATAGGAGGGGGGCAGTTCTTC. The chain is built from TRBV19 and TRBJ2-1; D may be TRBD1 (6 bases). Trimming stripped 1 base from V and 12 bases from J, with 7 bases between. CDR1 is LNHDA, CDR2 SQIVND, per germline (reference sequence). CDR3 length: 11 residues. Full variable domain (rest looked up from reference TRBV19 and TRBJ2-1): DGGITQSPKYLFRKEGQNVTLSCEQNLNHDAMYWYRQDPGQGLRLIYYSQIVNDFQKGDIAEGYSVSREKKESFPLTVTSAQKNPTAFYLCASSIGGGQFFGPGTRLTVL.